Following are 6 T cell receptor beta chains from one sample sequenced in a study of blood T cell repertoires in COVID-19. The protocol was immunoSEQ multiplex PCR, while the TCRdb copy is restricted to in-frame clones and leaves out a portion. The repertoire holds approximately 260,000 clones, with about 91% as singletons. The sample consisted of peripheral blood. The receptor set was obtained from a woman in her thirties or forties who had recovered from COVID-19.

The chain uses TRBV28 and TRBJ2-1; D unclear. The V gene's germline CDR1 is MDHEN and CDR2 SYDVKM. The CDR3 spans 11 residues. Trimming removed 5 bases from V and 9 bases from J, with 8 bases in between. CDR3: CASSRVGEQFF. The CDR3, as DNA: TGTGCCAGCAGTCGGGTGGGTGAGCAGTTCTTC.

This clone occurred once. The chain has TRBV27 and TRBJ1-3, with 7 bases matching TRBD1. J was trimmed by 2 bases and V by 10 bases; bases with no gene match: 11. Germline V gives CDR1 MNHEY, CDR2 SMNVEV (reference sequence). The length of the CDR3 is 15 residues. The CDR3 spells CATSAHRGPGNTIYF. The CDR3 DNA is TGTGCCACCTCGGCCCACAGGGGACCTGGAAACACCATATATTTT.

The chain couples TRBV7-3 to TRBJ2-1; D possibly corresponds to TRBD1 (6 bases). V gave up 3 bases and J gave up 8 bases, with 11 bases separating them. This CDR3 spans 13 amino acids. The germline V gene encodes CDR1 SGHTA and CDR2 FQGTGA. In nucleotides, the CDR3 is TGTGCCAGCAGCTTGCACAGGGTTGATGAGCAGTTCTTC. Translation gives CASSLHRVDEQFF. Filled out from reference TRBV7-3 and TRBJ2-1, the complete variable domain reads GAGVSQTPSNKVTEKGKYVELRCDPISGHTALYWYRQSLGQGPEFLIYFQGTGAADDSGLPNDRFFAVRPEGSVSTLKIQRTERGDSAVYLCASSLHRVDEQFFGPGTRLTVL.

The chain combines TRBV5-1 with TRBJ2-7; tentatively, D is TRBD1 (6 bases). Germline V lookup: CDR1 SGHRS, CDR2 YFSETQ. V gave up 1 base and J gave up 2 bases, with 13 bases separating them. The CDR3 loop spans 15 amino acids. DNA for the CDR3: TGCGCCAGCAGCTTGAGGGGGACCCAGGCCTACGAGCAGTACTTC. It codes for CASSLRGTQAYEQYF.

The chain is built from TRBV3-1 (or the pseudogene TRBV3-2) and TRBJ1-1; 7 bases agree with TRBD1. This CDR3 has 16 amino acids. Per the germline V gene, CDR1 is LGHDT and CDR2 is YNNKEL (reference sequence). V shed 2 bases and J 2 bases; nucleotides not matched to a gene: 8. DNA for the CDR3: TGTGCCAGCAGCCAATCCCCGGACAGGAGAAACACTGAAGCTTTCTTT. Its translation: CASSQSPDRRNTEAFF.

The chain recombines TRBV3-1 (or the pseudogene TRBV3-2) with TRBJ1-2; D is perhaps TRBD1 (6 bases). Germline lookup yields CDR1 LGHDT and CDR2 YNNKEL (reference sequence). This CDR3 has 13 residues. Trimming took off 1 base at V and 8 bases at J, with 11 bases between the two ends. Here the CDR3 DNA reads TGTGCCAGCAGCCAAGGGGGGACATACGGCTACACCTTC. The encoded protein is CASSQGGTYGYTF.